This T cell receptor (beta chain) is from a study of cytomegalovirus exposure and HLA in healthy donors. Study results and caveats: At a 0.05 false discovery rate, a later analysis found 18,000 or so TCR beta sequences to be associated with HLA alleles.

In its sample, this clone was seen once. Its antigen is unidentified. The PCR employed 60 Vbeta primers together with 13 Jbeta primers. Clones were read by immunoSEQ multiplex PCR, and TCRdb kept only the in-frame ones, dropping some. The sample lists about 200,000 clones; roughly 80% were seen once. This clonotype was sampled from a man aged 40-49 years in good health and CMV-seropositive. The source material was PBMCs.

CDR3 DNA sequence: TGCGCCAGCACCCTTGGGGGGGCTCTCCTACGGGAGCAGTACTTC. It specifies CASTLGGALLREQYF. The V call is TRBV5-1, the J call TRBJ2-7, with a possible D match to TRBD2 (7 bases). There are 15 residues in the CDR3. V was pared by 6 bases and J by 7 bases, with 23 bases between. CDR1 is SGHRS and CDR2 is YFSETQ in the germline V gene. Full variable domain (remainder filled in from reference TRBV5-1 and TRBJ2-7): KAGVTQTPRYLIKTRGQQVTLSCSPISGHRSVSWYQQTPGQGLQFLFEYFSETQRNKGNFPGRFSGRQFSNSRSEMNVSTLELGDSALYLCASTLGGALLREQYFGPGTRLTVT.